This T cell receptor beta chain comes out of a study of a mutant IDH1 vaccine in newly diagnosed glioma. Overall study context: The therapy given earlier, which was standard therapy, consisted of radiotherapy, temozolomide, or both, and most of the patients received both.

As concerns this clone: As yet, its antigen is unknown.

The time point was: baseline, week 1 (first vaccination visit). Stated treatment: pre-vaccination baseline after standard-of-care therapy. The CDR3 is made up of 12 amino acids. V lost 5 bases and J lost 6, with 12 bases in between. Germline values: CDR1 SGHRS, CDR2 YFSETQ. Sequenced by immunoSEQ multiplex PCR; TCRdb stores in-frame clones only, minus some. Found here are 99,000 or so clones, approximately 90% of them singletons; the top ten hold around 0.6%. Notes on the study in general: Evidence of vaccine-induced immune responses was documented in nearly 95% of patients. Apparently unrelated to pseudoprogression were changes in the top peripheral T cell clonotypes.

Sequences were derived from PBMCs, sampled from a glioma patient treated with radiotherapy, temozolomide or both. The chain joins TRBV5-1 to TRBJ2-7; no clear D gene. This TCR derives from a woman aged 50 to 60 with glioma. This CDR3 reads CASRGGSTEQYF. CDR3 coding DNA: TGCGCCAGCAGGGGCGGCTCTACCGAGCAGTACTTC.